This T cell receptor beta chain was obtained from a study of metastatic and nonmetastatic thyroid tumors. Looking at the study overall: Comparison of repertoires was carried out across blood and tumor or nodule tissue from malignant and benign thyroid patients.

The study, taken as a whole, reports: It was reported that TCR beta diversity was significantly higher in malignant thyroid tumors than benign nodules, in blood and tumor.

TCRdb used MiXCR to call clones anew from the PCR reads. The table shows about 19,000 clones, with approximately 24% occurring only once. Worth noting for this clone: The antigen is unknown.

Nobody among the patients had been given any treatment before thyroid surgery. CDR1 and CDR2 from the germline V gene are MNHNS and SASEGT. Losses at the gene ends were 3 bases for V and 2 bases for J; bases not matched to a gene: 4. This CDR3 is built from 14 residues. Sequencing used blood. The V gene is TRBV6-1, the J gene TRBJ2-7; TRBD2 agrees at 7 bases. The origin of this receptor is a male donor with papillary thyroid cancer or a benign thyroid nodule (not recorded which). Some clones in this sample may be carry-over from other donors' samples. CDR3 coding DNA: TGTGCCAGCAGTGATCTAGCGGAGCCCTACGAGCAGTACTTC. It specifies CASSDLAEPYEQYF.